A selection of T cell receptor beta chains follows, all from one sample in a study of blood T cell repertoires in COVID-19. Some clones are missing from TCRdb's copy, which holds only in-frame ones; the method was immunoSEQ multiplex PCR. Of roughly 280,000 clones listed, approximately 81% are singletons. What was sequenced was peripheral blood. All receptors come from a man aged 55 to 69 with acute or convalescent COVID-19. CDR3s include the opening cysteine and the closing phenylalanine or tryptophan. Fields, in order: V gene, clone size, CDR3 length, J gene, D gene, CDR3 DNA, CDR3 protein. The D gene is left open where the match is weak. Clone size is not always given. Where it is, it says once, few, many or a class for expanded clones.

V gene: TRBV15; clone size: .; CDR3 length: 16; J gene: TRBJ2-5; D gene: .; CDR3 DNA: TGTGCCACCAGCAGTACCGGGACACAGTACCAAGAGACCCAGTACTTC; CDR3 protein: CATSSTGTQYQETQYF
V gene: TRBV5-1; clone size: .; CDR3 length: 15; J gene: TRBJ2-7; D gene: .; CDR3 DNA: TGCGCCAGCAGCTTGCCCAGCGGACCGACCTACGAGCAGTACTTC; CDR3 protein: CASSLPSGPTYEQYF
V gene: TRBV3-1/TRBV3-2; clone size: once; CDR3 length: 12; J gene: TRBJ1-6; D gene: .; CDR3 DNA: TGTGCCAGCAGCCAAGATAAATCACCCCTCCACTTT; CDR3 protein: CASSQDKSPLHF
V gene: TRBV15; clone size: .; CDR3 length: 16; J gene: TRBJ2-1; D gene: .; CDR3 DNA: TGTGCCACCAGCAGGCTAGAAGCGGGCTCCTACAATGAGCAGTTCTTC; CDR3 protein: CATSRLEAGSYNEQFF
V gene: TRBV4-2; clone size: .; CDR3 length: 15; J gene: TRBJ2-7; D gene: TRBD2; CDR3 DNA: TGTGCCAGCAGCCAAGATTGGCGGGGAGGGCGGGAGCAGTACTTC; CDR3 protein: CASSQDWRGGREQYF
V gene: TRBV9; clone size: .; CDR3 length: 15; J gene: TRBJ2-1; D gene: .; CDR3 DNA: TGTGCCAGCAGCCCCCAGGGGGGCCCGTACAATGAGCAGTTCTTC; CDR3 protein: CASSPQGGPYNEQFF
V gene: TRBV30; clone size: once; CDR3 length: 17; J gene: TRBJ1-3; D gene: .; CDR3 DNA: TGTGCCTGGAGGCCCTGGGCCCAGGCCTTCTCTGGAAACACCATATATTTT; CDR3 protein: CAWRPWAQAFSGNTIYF
V gene: TRBV6-6; clone size: .; CDR3 length: 12; J gene: TRBJ2-5; D gene: .; CDR3 DNA: TGTGCCAGCGGGGGGGCCGGGGGGACCCAGTACTTC; CDR3 protein: CASGGAGGTQYF
V gene: TRBV6-4; clone size: .; CDR3 length: 15; J gene: TRBJ1-2; D gene: TRBD1; CDR3 DNA: TGTGCCAGCAGTGCAGAGGGGACAGGAGCCTATGGCTACACCTTC; CDR3 protein: CASSAEGTGAYGYTF
V gene: TRBV6-2/TRBV6-3; clone size: .; CDR3 length: 14; J gene: TRBJ2-7; D gene: TRBD1; CDR3 DNA: TGTGCCAGCAGCCCCGGGACAGGGGTCTACGAGCAGTACTTC; CDR3 protein: CASSPGTGVYEQYF